The present T cell receptor (beta chain) was sequenced within a study of beta chain features in type 1 diabetes. Whole-study context: About 98,000,000 sorted cells were examined across all samples. Study-level findings and limits: In the patient group, naive, central memory and Treg TCRB repertoires seemed more alike than in the healthy donor group. There were fewer insertions and more deletions at the VDJ junctions of type 1 diabetes patients. Shorter TCRB CDR3s, moderately but significantly so, were found in Type 1 diabetes patients in all four CD4+ subsets.

Of note for this clone: The antigen is unknown.

The sequenced template was cDNA made from the entire isolated RNA. Method: immunoSEQ multiplex PCR; TCRdb's copy keeps in-frame clones and lacks some. Of more than 350,000 clones listed, roughly 11% are singletons. This CDR3 comprises 14 residues. The junction had 5 bases not matched to a gene; V was cut back by 6 bases and J by 6 bases. Germline CDR1 and CDR2: MDHEN and SYDVKM. The sequencing sample was made of naive CD4+ T cells from blood. J is TRBJ1-6 and V is TRBV28; 7 nucleotides agree with TRBD1. The sequence was obtained from a woman in her late teens or twenties in good health. CDR3 in DNA: TGTGCCAGCAGAACAACAGGGGCTAATTCACCCCTCCACTTT. It codes for CASRTTGANSPLHF.